This T cell receptor beta chain was profiled in a study of T-cell memory formation after mild COVID-19. In this sample, this clonotype turned up a few times. The CDR3 runs to 11 residues. Trimming shortened V by 5 bases and J by 5 bases, and 6 bases separated the two germline ends. MiXCR, applied by TCRdb to the 5' RACE reads, yields one record per CDR3 protein. This table has 360,000 or so distinct CDR3 sequences, 25% to 30% appearing once. The V call is TRBV12-3 or TRBV12-4, the J call TRBJ2-5; no reliable D call. Sequenced sample: PBMCs or a T cell subset sorted from them (not recorded which). The source is an adult woman who had mild COVID-19 (a few samples of this study predate the infection). Cell type and time point are not known. CDR3 nucleotide sequence: TGTGCCAGCAGTCTGCATGAGACCCAGTACTTC. Translation: CASSLHETQYF.